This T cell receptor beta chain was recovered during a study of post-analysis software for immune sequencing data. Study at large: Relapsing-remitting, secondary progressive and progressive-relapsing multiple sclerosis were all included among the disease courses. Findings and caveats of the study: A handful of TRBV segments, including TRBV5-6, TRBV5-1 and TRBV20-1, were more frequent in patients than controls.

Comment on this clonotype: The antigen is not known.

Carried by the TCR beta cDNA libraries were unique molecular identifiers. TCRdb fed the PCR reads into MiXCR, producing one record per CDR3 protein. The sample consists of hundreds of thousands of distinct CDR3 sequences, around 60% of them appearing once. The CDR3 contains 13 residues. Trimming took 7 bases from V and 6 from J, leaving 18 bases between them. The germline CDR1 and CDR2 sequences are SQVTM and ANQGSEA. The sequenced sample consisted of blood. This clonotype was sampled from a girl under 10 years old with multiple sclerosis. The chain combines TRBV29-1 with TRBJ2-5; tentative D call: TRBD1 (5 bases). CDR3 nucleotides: TGCAGCGCTACACCAGGGATGGCTAAGACCCAGTACTTC. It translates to CSATPGMAKTQYF.